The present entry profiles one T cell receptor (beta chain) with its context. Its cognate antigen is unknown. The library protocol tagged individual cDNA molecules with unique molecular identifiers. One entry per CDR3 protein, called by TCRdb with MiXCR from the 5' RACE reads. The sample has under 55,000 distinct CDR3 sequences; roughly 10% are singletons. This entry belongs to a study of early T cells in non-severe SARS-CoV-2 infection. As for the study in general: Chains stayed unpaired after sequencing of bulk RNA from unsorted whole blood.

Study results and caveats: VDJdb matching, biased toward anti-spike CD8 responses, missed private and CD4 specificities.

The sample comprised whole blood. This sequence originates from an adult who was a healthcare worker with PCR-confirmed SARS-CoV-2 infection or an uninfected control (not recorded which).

The CDR3 is CAWSVHGDNTGELFF. In DNA, the CDR3 is TGTGCCTGGAGTGTACACGGAGACAACACCGGGGAGCTGTTTTTT. The chain is built from TRBV30 and TRBJ2-2; D is ambiguous. The V gene's germline CDR1 is GTSNPN and CDR2 SVGIG (reference sequence). The V and J ends lost 0 bases and 2 bases respectively, with 10 bases between them. The CDR3 sequence is 15 residues long.